A selection of T cell receptor beta chains follows, all from one sample in a study of T cell changes during pregnancy in multiple sclerosis. Here immunoSEQ multiplex PCR was the method, and the copy in TCRdb shows in-frame clones only, minus some. Altogether tens of thousands of clones are present, around 92% being singletons, with the ten largest covering 2%. This material consisted of peripheral blood, taken in the third trimester of pregnancy. These TCRs come from a female donor in good health, enrolled as a control in a pregnancy study. Each CDR3 is given with its conserved first and last residue. The D gene is left open where the match is weak. The size field is filled for only some rows; it gives once, few, many or a size class.

j_call d_call v_call clone_size cdr3_aa cdr3_nt
TRBJ2-2 NA TRBV7-2 NA CASSLGQQVHTGELFF TGTGCCAGCAGCTTAGGTCAGCAGGTACACACCGGGGAGCTGTTTTTT
TRBJ2-3 TRBD2 TRBV2 once CASRAGTSGRGDTQYF TGTGCCAGCAGGGCCGGGACTAGCGGGAGAGGGGATACGCAGTATTTT
TRBJ1-1 NA TRBV20-1 NA CSASRSFMAFF TGCAGTGCTAGCCGCAGTTTTATGGCTTTCTTT
TRBJ1-1 NA TRBV7-8 once CASRSAIGITNTEAFF TGTGCCAGCAGATCCGCTATCGGGATTACGAACACTGAAGCTTTCTTT
TRBJ2-7 TRBD2 TRBV7-9 once CASSSQGGLAGAEQYF TGTGCCAGCAGCTCCCAGGGGGGACTAGCGGGAGCCGAGCAGTACTTC
TRBJ2-3 NA TRBV4-1 NA CASSPKPADTQYF TGCGCCAGCAGTCCTAAGCCCGCGGATACGCAGTATTTT
TRBJ2-3 TRBD1 TRBV2 NA CASAGTGFTDTQYF TGTGCCAGTGCCGGGACAGGGTTCACAGATACGCAGTATTTT
TRBJ1-5 NA TRBV18 NA CASSLSSRGQPQHF TGTGCCAGCTCACTCTCTTCCCGCGGGCAGCCCCAGCATTTT
TRBJ2-7 NA TRBV2 NA CASTGLDRYEQYF TGTGCCAGCACAGGACTGGACCGGTACGAGCAGTACTTC
TRBJ1-3 NA TRBV30 NA CAWSEGYSGNTIYF TGTGCCTGGAGTGAGGGGTACTCTGGAAACACCATATATTTT
TRBJ2-7 NA TRBV28 NA CASTLEEGYEQYF TGTGCCAGCACCTTGGAGGAGGGCTACGAGCAGTACTTC
TRBJ1-5 TRBD1 TRBV5-5 NA CASSLRQGGERNQPQHF TGTGCCAGCAGCCTAAGACAGGGGGGGGAACGCAATCAGCCCCAGCATTTT
TRBJ2-7 TRBD1 TRBV19 NA CASSPGSPGQRSSYEQYF TGTGCCAGTAGTCCAGGGTCCCCGGGACAGAGGAGCTCCTACGAGCAGTACTTC
TRBJ2-7 NA TRBV28 NA CASSPRPGASYEQYF TGTGCCAGCAGTCCCAGACCCGGAGCCTCCTACGAGCAGTACTTC
TRBJ1-1 TRBD1 TRBV7-9 NA CASSLNRGGTEAFF TGTGCCAGCAGCTTAAACAGGGGTGGAACTGAAGCTTTCTTT
TRBJ2-3 TRBD2 TRBV5-4 NA CASSLTSLAGGTTDTQYF TGTGCCAGCAGCTTGACCTCACTAGCGGGAGGGACCACAGATACGCAGTATTTT
TRBJ2-7 NA TRBV4-1 NA CASSQGSVAYEQYF TGCGCCAGCAGCCAAGGGTCAGTGGCCTACGAGCAGTACTTC
TRBJ2-3 TRBD2 TRBV11-2 NA CASSARLADSTDTQYF TGTGCCAGCAGCGCCCGACTAGCGGATAGCACAGATACGCAGTATTTT
TRBJ2-4 NA TRBV7-2 NA CASSPSTSPKNIQYF TGTGCCAGCAGCCCGTCCACTAGCCCCAAAAACATTCAGTACTTC
TRBJ1-2 NA TRBV6-5 NA CASSYSGGGDYGYTF TGTGCCAGCAGTTACTCTGGGGGGGGTGACTATGGCTACACCTTC
TRBJ2-1 TRBD2 TRBV10-3 NA CAISESSPSGGINEQFF TGTGCCATCAGTGAGTCTTCACCTAGCGGGGGTATAAATGAGCAGTTCTTC
TRBJ1-1 NA TRBV7-8 NA CATGIRVGEAFF TGTGCCACCGGGATTAGGGTGGGTGAAGCTTTCTTT
TRBJ2-7 NA TRBV10-1 few CASSEPKCDRLYEQYF TGCGCCAGCAGTGAGCCAAAGTGTGACAGGTTGTACGAGCAGTACTTC
TRBJ2-1 TRBD2 TRBV6-1 once CASSGGGSSYNEQFF TGTGCCAGCAGTGGGGGGGGGTCTAGCTACAATGAGCAGTTCTTC
TRBJ2-1 NA TRBV18 NA CASSRVEADYYNEQFF TGTGCCAGCTCACGAGTTGAGGCGGACTATTACAATGAGCAGTTCTTC
TRBJ1-2 NA TRBV18 few CASSPSGTPLTF TGTGCCAGCTCACCCTCCGGGACACCGCTCACCTTC
TRBJ2-5 NA TRBV6-6 NA CASRDPGWETQYF TGTGCCAGCCGCGACCCGGGGTGGGAGACCCAGTACTTC
TRBJ2-5 NA TRBV30 NA CAWSVRPGTQYF TGTGCCTGGAGTGTACGACCGGGGACCCAGTACTTC
TRBJ2-7 NA TRBV27 NA CASSPTGTNEQYF TGTGCCAGCAGTCCCACAGGGACAAACGAGCAGTACTTC
TRBJ2-7 TRBD2 TRBV7-3 NA CAISRLAGNDEQYF TGTGCCATTTCCCGACTAGCGGGGAACGACGAGCAGTACTTC
TRBJ2-3 TRBD2 TRBV6-5 NA CASRTPSGGRDTQYF TGTGCCAGCAGGACTCCTAGCGGAGGGAGGGATACGCAGTATTTT
TRBJ2-2 TRBD1 TRBV19 once CASSPWTGYTGELFF TGTGCCAGTAGTCCTTGGACAGGCTACACCGGGGAGCTGTTTTTT
TRBJ2-5 TRBD2 TRBV15 NA CATSLAGGETQYF TGTGCCACCTCACTTGCGGGAGGAGAGACCCAGTACTTC
TRBJ2-6 TRBD2 TRBV28 NA CGTRNSGANVLTF TGTGGGACTAGGAACTCTGGGGCCAACGTCCTGACTTTC
TRBJ2-1 NA TRBV16 NA CASSHSQGYEQFF TGTGCCAGCAGCCATTCACAGGGTTATGAGCAGTTCTTC
TRBJ2-4 NA TRBV4-3 NA CASSQDFVAKNIQYF TGCGCCAGCAGCCAAGACTTCGTAGCCAAAAACATTCAGTACTTC
TRBJ1-1 TRBD1 TRBV5-1 NA CASSLKGTVEAFF TGCGCCAGCAGCTTAAAAGGGACAGTTGAAGCTTTCTTT
TRBJ2-3 NA TRBV29-1 NA CSVEGGAGVWTDTQYF TGCAGCGTTGAAGGGGGGGCGGGAGTGTGGACAGATACGCAGTATTTT
TRBJ1-1 NA TRBV7-9 NA CASSIPGNPNTEAFF TGTGCCAGCAGCATCCCAGGGAATCCGAACACTGAAGCTTTCTTT
TRBJ2-2 NA TRBV28 NA CANRAGTGELFF TGTGCCAACAGGGCGGGAACCGGGGAGCTGTTTTTT
TRBJ2-1 NA TRBV18 NA CASSPPGSSSYNEQFF TGTGCCAGCTCACCACCGGGCAGTTCATCCTACAATGAGCAGTTCTTC
TRBJ2-1 NA TRBV11-3 NA CASSPGGALGYNEQFF TGTGCCAGCAGCCCCGGGGGAGCTTTGGGTTACAATGAGCAGTTCTTC
TRBJ2-5 TRBD1 TRBV4-1 NA CASSDAPGGWGTQYF TGCGCCAGCAGCGATGCGCCAGGGGGATGGGGGACCCAGTACTTC
TRBJ2-1 NA TRBV30 NA CAWSVVGSGRGNEQFF TGTGCCTGGAGTGTAGTAGGTAGCGGACGAGGGAATGAGCAGTTCTTC
TRBJ2-5 NA TRBV12-2 NA CASRLTGTRQETQYF TGTGCAAGTCGCTTAACGGGGACTAGACAAGAGACCCAGTACTTC
TRBJ1-5 NA TRBV10-3 NA CAISDGNQPQHF TGTGCCATCAGTGACGGCAATCAGCCCCAGCATTTT
TRBJ2-7 NA TRBV7-9 once CASSLAGPEQYF TGTGCCAGCAGCTTGGCGGGGCCCGAGCAGTACTTC
TRBJ2-7 NA TRBV6-1 NA CASSASYEQYF TGTGCCAGCAGTGCTTCCTACGAGCAGTACTTC
TRBJ1-1 TRBD1 TRBV5-1 NA CASSLGQGGTEAFF TGCGCCAGCAGCTTGGGACAGGGAGGAACTGAAGCTTTCTTT
TRBJ2-7 TRBD2 TRBV18 NA CASSPPQREGYEQYF TGTGCCAGCTCACCCCCTCAGCGGGAGGGCTACGAGCAGTACTTC
TRBJ1-1 NA TRBV15 NA CATSSGPVGALDTEAFF TGTGCCACCAGCTCAGGTCCCGTGGGGGCCCTTGACACTGAAGCTTTCTTT
TRBJ2-2 NA TRBV5-1 once CASSLYVTSNTGELFF TGCGCCAGCAGCTTGTACGTGACTAGTAACACCGGGGAGCTGTTTTTT
TRBJ2-3 NA TRBV5-1 NA CASRPGTSTDTQYF TGCGCCAGCAGGCCCGGGACTAGCACAGATACGCAGTATTTT
TRBJ2-4 TRBD2 TRBV30 NA CASGGGLAKNIQYF TGTGCCTCGGGAGGGGGGCTAGCCAAAAACATTCAGTACTTC
TRBJ2-7 NA TRBV15 NA CATSREWAGLKGEQYF TGTGCCACCAGCAGAGAGTGGGCCGGACTCAAGGGCGAGCAGTACTTC